This T cell receptor beta chain was identified during a study of cytomegalovirus exposure and HLA in healthy donors. Study results and caveats: Later work associated roughly 17,000 TCR beta sequences with HLA alleles at 0.05 false discovery rate.

This CDR3 has 15 residues. CDR1 and CDR2 (germline): MGHRA, YSYEKL. Trimming removed 1 base from V and 5 bases from J, with 14 bases in between. PCR involved 60 Vbeta and 13 Jbeta primers. Using immunoSEQ multiplex PCR, the repertoire was profiled, and TCRdb retains in-frame clones only, with some absent. Of about 140,000 clones in the sample, about 77% are singletons; the top ten hold roughly 1.6%. As concerns this clone: What it recognizes is unknown.

The sequenced sample consisted of PBMCs. The rearrangement uses TRBV4-1 and TRBJ1-1; D is possibly TRBD1 (6 bases). The origin of this receptor is a female donor in good health and CMV-seronegative. Written as DNA, the CDR3 is TGCGCCAGCAGCCAAGCAAGCGGCAGGGGTACTGAAGCTTTCTTT. This translates into CASSQASGRGTEAFF.